The clone carrying this T cell receptor (beta chain) was seen ten or more times. Its target is unknown. This entry comes from a study of T cells after yellow fever vaccination. About the research overall: Any fraction with a low cell number was prepared using SMART-Seq v4 Ultra Low Input.

Each CDR3 protein is one row after TCRdb ran MiXCR on the 5' RACE reads. The sample shows around 250,000 distinct CDR3 sequences, less than 8.5% of them seen only once. Germline V lookup: CDR1 SGHRS, CDR2 YFSETQ. The ends were cut back, 4 bases at V and 0 bases at J, with 8 bases in the middle. The CDR3 is 14 amino acids. Notes on the study in general: The booster saw the reappearance of most primary-vaccination clones (about 95% CD4, almost 90% CD8). Weaker, the secondary response had a peak occurring faster, on day 5 versus 15. CD4 and CD8 compartments shared a small share of clonotypes, likely from convergent recombination.

The rearrangement joins TRBV5-1 to TRBJ2-1; D remains ambiguous. Specimen: CD4+ T cells sorted from PBMCs, collected 15 days after the yellow fever booster vaccination. This TCR was recovered from a man aged 25-45 years who received the YFV17D yellow fever vaccine. CDR3 bases: TGCGCCAGCAGCACCGCGAGCTCCTACAATGAGCAGTTCTTC. It translates to CASSTASSYNEQFF.